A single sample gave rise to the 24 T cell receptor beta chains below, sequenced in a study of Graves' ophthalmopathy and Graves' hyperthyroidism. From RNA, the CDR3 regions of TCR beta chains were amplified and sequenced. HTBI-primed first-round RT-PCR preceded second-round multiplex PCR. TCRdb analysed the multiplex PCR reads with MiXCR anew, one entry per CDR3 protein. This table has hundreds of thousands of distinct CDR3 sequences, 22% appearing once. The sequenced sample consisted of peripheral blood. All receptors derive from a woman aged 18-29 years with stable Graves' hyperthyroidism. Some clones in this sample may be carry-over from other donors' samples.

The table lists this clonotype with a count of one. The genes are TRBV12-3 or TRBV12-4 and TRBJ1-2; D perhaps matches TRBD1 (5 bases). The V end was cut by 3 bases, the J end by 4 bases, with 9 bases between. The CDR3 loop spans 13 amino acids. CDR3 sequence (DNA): TGTGCCAGCAGTTTGGGGGAGCGCTATGGCTACACCTTC. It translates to CASSLGERYGYTF.

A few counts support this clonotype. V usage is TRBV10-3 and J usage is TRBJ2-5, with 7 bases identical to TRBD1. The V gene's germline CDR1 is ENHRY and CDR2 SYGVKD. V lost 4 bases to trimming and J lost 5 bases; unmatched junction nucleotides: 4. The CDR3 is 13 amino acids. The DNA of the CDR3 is TGTGCCATCAGTGCAGACAGGGTGGAGACCCAGTACTTC. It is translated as CAISADRVETQYF.

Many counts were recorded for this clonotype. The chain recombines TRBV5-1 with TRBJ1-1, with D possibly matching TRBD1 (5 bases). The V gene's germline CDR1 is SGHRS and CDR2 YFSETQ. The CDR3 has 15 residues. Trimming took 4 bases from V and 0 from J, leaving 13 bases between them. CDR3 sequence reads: CASSDGRVMNTEAFF. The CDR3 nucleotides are TGCGCCAGCAGCGACGGCAGGGTAATGAACACTGAAGCTTTCTTT. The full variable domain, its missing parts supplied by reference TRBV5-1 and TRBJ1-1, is KAGVTQTPRYLIKTRGQQVTLSCSPISGHRSVSWYQQTPGQGLQFLFEYFSETQRNKGNFPGRFSGRQFSNSRSEMNVSTLELGDSALYLCASSDGRVMNTEAFFGQGTRLTVV.

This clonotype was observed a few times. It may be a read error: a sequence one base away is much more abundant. CDR3 region: CASSLALQQETKYF. The CDR3 nucleotides are TGTGCCAGCAGTTTAGCGCTTCAGCAAGAGACCAAGTACTTC. The chain couples TRBV12-3 or TRBV12-4 to TRBJ2-5; D gene unclear. The CDR3 length is 14 residues.

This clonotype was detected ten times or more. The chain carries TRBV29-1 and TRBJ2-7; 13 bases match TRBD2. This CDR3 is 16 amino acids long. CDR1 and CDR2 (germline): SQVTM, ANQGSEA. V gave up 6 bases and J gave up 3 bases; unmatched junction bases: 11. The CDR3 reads CSVAGLAGLNYYEQYF. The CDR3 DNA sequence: TGCAGCGTCGCGGGACTAGCGGGACTTAACTACTACGAGCAGTACTTC.

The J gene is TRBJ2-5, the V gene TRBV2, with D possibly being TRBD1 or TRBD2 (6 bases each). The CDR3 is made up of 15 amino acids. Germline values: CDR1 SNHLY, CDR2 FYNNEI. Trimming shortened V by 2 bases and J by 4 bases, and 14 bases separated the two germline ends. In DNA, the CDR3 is TGTGCCAGCAGTGAAAGGGGGACTTGGGGAGAGACCCAGTACTTC. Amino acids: CASSERGTWGETQYF.

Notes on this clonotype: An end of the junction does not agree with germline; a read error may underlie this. CDR3: CASSFTGFNMNTEACF. CDR3 nucleotides: TGTGCCAGCAGTTTTACAGGGTTCAACATGAACACTGAAGCTTGCTTT. The chain links TRBV28 to TRBJ1-1; possible D gene TRBD1, 6 bases. This CDR3 comprises 16 residues. CDR1 is MDHEN, CDR2 SYDVKM, per germline.

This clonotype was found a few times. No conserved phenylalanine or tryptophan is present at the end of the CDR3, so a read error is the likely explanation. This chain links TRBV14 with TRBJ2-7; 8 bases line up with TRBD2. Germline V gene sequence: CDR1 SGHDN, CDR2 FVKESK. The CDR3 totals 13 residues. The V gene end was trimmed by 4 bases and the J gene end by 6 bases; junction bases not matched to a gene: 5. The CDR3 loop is CASSPGRAGEQYS. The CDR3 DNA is TGTGCCAGCAGCCCCGGGAGGGCCGGCGAGCAGTACTCC.

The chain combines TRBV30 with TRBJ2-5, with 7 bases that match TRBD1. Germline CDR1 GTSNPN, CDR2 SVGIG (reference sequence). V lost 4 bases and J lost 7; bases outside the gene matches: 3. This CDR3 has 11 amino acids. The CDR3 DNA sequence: TGTGCCTGGAACGCAGGGGGGACCCAGTACTTC. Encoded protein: CAWNAGGTQYF. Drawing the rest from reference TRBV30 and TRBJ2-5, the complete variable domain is SQTIHQWPATLVQPVGSPLSLECTVEGTSNPNLYWYRQAAGRGLQLLFYSVGIGQISSEVPQNLSASRPQDRQFILSSKKLLLSDSGFYLCAWNAGGTQYFGPGTRLLVL.

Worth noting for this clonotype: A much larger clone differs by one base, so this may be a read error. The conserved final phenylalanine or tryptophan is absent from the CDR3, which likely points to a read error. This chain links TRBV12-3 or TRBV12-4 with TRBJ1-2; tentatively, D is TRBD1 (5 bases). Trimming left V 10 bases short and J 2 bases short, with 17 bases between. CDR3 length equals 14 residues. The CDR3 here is CATTRGEFNYGYTS. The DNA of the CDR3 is TGTGCCACCACCCGAGGGGAATTCAACTATGGCTACACCTCC.

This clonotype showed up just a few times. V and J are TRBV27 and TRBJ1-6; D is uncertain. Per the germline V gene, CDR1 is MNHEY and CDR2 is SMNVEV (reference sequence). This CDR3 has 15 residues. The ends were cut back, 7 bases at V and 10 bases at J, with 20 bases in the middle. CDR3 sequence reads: CASTPRGSVRSPLHF. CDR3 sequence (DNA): TGTGCCAGCACCCCCCGGGGTTCTGTTAGATCACCCCTCCACTTT.

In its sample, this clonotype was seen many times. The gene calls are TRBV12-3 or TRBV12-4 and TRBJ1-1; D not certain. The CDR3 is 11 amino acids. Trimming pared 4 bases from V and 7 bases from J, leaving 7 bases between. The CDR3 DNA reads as TGTGCCAGCAGTTGGAGGAGTGAAGCTTTCTTT. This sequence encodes CASSWRSEAFF.

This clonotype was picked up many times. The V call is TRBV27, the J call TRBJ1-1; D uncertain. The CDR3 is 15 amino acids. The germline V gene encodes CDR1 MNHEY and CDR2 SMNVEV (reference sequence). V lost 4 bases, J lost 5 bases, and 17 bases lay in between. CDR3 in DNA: TGTGCCAGCAGTTCCCTTGGAGCGCAGGTAACTGAAGCTTTCTTT. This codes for CASSSLGAQVTEAFF.

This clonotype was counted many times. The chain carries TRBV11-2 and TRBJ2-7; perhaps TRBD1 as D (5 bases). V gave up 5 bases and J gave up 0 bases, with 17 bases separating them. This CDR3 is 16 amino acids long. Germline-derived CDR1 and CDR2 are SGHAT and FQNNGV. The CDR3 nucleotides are TGTGCCAGCAGCCCCCTTGGGGCTAGTGCCTCCTACGAGCAGTACTTC. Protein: CASSPLGASASYEQYF. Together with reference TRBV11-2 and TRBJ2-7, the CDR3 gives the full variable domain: EAGVAQSPRYKIIEKRQSVAFWCNPISGHATLYWYQQILGQGPKLLIQFQNNGVVDDSQLPKDRFSAERLKGVDSTLKIQPAKLEDSAVYLCASSPLGASASYEQYFGPGTRLTVT.

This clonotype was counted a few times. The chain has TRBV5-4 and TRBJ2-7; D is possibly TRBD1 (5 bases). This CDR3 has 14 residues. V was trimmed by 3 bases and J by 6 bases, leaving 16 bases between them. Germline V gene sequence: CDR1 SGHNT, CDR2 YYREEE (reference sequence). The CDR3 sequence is CASSSKQGRAEQYF. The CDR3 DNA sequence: TGTGCCAGCAGCTCTAAGCAGGGTCGAGCCGAGCAGTACTTC.

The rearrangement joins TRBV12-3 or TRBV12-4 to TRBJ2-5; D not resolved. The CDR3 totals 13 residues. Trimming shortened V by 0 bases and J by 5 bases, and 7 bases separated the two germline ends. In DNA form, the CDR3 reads TGTGCCAGCAGTTTAGCGGGAATTGAGACCCAGTACTTC. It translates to CASSLAGIETQYF.

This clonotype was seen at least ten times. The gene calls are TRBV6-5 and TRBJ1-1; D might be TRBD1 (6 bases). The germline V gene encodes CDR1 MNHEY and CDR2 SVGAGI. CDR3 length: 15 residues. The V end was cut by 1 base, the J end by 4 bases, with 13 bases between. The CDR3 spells CASSYFRGRGTEAFF. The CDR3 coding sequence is TGTGCCAGCAGTTACTTTAGGGGGAGGGGCACTGAAGCTTTCTTT.

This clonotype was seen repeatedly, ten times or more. In DNA, the CDR3 is TGTGCCAGCAGTCCCACCACGGGGGGGACCTACGAGCAGTACTTC. Translation gives CASSPTTGGTYEQYF. V usage is TRBV6-1 and J usage is TRBJ2-7, with 8 nucleotides matching TRBD2. The germline V gene has CDR1 MNHNS and CDR2 SASEGT. Trimming took 5 bases from V and 2 from J; bases not matched to a gene: 8. This CDR3 spans 15 amino acids.

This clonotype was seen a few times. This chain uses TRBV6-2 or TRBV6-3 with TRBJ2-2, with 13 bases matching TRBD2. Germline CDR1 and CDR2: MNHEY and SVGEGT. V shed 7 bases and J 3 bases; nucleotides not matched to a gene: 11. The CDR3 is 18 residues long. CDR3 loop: CASTRTSGGSLYTGELFF. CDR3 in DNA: TGTGCCAGCACTCGGACTAGCGGGGGTTCTTTGTACACCGGGGAGCTGTTTTTT.

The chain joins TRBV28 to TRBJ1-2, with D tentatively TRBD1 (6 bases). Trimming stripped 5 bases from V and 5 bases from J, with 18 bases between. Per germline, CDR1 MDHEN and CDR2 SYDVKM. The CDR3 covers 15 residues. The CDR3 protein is CASSGQSKANYGYTF. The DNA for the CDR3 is TGTGCCAGCAGTGGACAGTCCAAGGCAAATTATGGCTACACCTTC.

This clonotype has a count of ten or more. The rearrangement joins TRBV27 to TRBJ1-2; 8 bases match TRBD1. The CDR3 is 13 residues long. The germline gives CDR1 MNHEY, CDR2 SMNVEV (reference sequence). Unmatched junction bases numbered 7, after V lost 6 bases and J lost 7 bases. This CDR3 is CASRRTGQAGYTF. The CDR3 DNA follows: TGTGCCAGCAGAAGGACAGGGCAGGCTGGCTACACCTTC.

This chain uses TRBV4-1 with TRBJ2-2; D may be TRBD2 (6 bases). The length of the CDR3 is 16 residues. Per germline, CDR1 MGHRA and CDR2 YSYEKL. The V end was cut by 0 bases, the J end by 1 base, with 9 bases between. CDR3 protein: CASSQEVAENTGELFF. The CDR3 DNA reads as TGCGCCAGCAGCCAAGAAGTAGCGGAGAACACCGGGGAGCTGTTTTTT.

CDR3 sequence (DNA): TGTGCCACCTCCGGGACAGGGACCGGGGAGCTGTTTTTT. Translating gives CATSGTGTGELFF. The chain carries TRBV24-1 and TRBJ2-2; 9 bases fit TRBD1. There are 13 residues in the CDR3. Germline V gene sequence: CDR1 KGHDR, CDR2 SFDVKD. With V trimmed by 9 bases and J by 5 bases, 3 bases remained unmatched.

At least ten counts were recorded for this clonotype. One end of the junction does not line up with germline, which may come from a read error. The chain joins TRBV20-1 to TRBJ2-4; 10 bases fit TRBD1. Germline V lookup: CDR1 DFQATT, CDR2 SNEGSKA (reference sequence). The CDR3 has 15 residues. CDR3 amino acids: CSAEGTGANKNIKYF. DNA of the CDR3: TGCAGTGCCGAGGGGACAGGGGCGAACAAAAACATTAAGTACTTC.